The rows below give T cell receptor beta chains drawn from one sample of a study of blood T cells in healthy people across ages. One entry per CDR3 protein, called by TCRdb with MiXCR from the 5' RACE reads. The sample includes over a million distinct CDR3 sequences, approximately 39% of them seen just once. The sequenced sample consisted of blood. Every receptor here comes from a woman younger than 35 in good health. CDR3s include the opening cysteine and the closing phenylalanine or tryptophan. Fields, in order: V gene, clone size, D gene, J gene, CDR3 DNA, CDR3 protein. A D gene is named only where the DNA matches it firmly. Part of the rows lack a size; the others show once, few, many or a class for expanded clones.

TRBV12-3/TRBV12-4,-,-,TRBJ1-2,TGTGCCAGCACCACAGGACGGAATTATGGCTACACCTTC,CASTTGRNYGYTF
TRBV6-4,-,TRBD2,TRBJ2-3,TGTGCCAGCAGCCCTAGCGGGGCGCCCGGAGATACGCAGTATTTT,CASSPSGAPGDTQYF
TRBV20-1,-,TRBD2,TRBJ2-3,TGCAGTGCTAGAGGGCTAGCGGAGTGGGGAGATACGCAGTATTTT,CSARGLAEWGDTQYF
TRBV12-3/TRBV12-4,few,-,TRBJ1-5,TGTGCCAGCACCCACGGAGACACTAGCAATCAGCCCCAGCATTTT,CASTHGDTSNQPQHF
TRBV28,-,-,TRBJ1-2,TGTGCCAGCAGTTCTGTCGGGCGGGGCTACACCTTC,CASSSVGRGYTF
TRBV2,-,TRBD1,TRBJ2-1,TGTGCCAGCAACCGGGACAGCTACAATGAGCAGTTCTTC,CASNRDSYNEQFF
TRBV14,few,-,TRBJ2-4,TGTGCCAGCAGCCAACTAACTGGGGAGCAGTACTTC,CASSQLTGEQYF
TRBV20-1,few,-,TRBJ2-7,TGCAGTGCTAGAGATGGGTGGGGTCCCTCTTACGAGCAGTACTTC,CSARDGWGPSYEQYF
TRBV6-5,-,-,TRBJ1-1,TGTGCCAGCAGTTACTCTACAGGGTCGAACACTGAAGCTTTCTTT,CASSYSTGSNTEAFF
TRBV6-5,-,TRBD2,TRBJ2-2,TGTGCCAGCAGTACCGGACTAGCGGGAGGAAGGGAGCTGTTTTTT,CASSTGLAGGRELFF
TRBV29-1,-,-,TRBJ2-5,TGCAGCTCAGGGGTACAAGAGACCCAGTACTTC,CSSGVQETQYF
TRBV12-3/TRBV12-4,few,-,TRBJ2-7,TGTGCCAGCGCCTTGGGGGCGCGGTATTACTACGAGCAGTACTTC,CASALGARYYYEQYF
TRBV18,-,-,TRBJ2-7,TGTGCCAGCTCACCTCTCGGACAGTCCCTCTACGAGCAGTACTTC,CASSPLGQSLYEQYF
TRBV6-2/TRBV6-3,-,TRBD1,TRBJ2-1,TGTGCCAGCAGTACGACAGGGGTTAAGGGTGAGCAGTTCTTC,CASSTTGVKGEQFF
TRBV10-3,few,-,TRBJ1-3,TGTGCCATACAGGTTTTCTCTGGAAACACCATATATTTT,CAIQVFSGNTIYF